These 15 T cell receptor beta chains share one sample of origin, sequenced in a study of control samples from healthy donors and cancer patients (dated by TCRdb to about 2020). Library preparation employed the immunoSEQ multiplex PCR assay. This is the immuneACCESS table as TCRdb keeps it, with only in-frame sequences that have V and J called. A part of the clones is gone; compared with another copy, unresolved V genes explain less than half, and the rest is unexplained. Counted in this sample were about 130,000 clones; about 95% of them appeared once. Of the sample, approximately 4% is held by the ten largest clones. Sequenced input: blood. These receptors came from a man aged 25-40 years in good health.

The V gene is TRBV30, the J gene TRBJ2-1; 11 bases match TRBD1. In germline, CDR1 is GTSNPN, CDR2 SVGIG (reference sequence). V dropped 3 bases and J dropped 6; count of bases not matched to a gene: 7. The CDR3 covers 15 residues. DNA of the CDR3: TGTGCCTGGAGCCAGGACAGGGGGCTAGGCAATGAGCAGTTCTTC. Amino acids: CAWSQDRGLGNEQFF.

This rearrangement joins TRBV5-6 to TRBJ2-3; D call uncertain. The germline CDR1 and CDR2 sequences are SGHDT and YYEEEE. The germline V and J ends were trimmed by 0 bases and 2 bases, with 10 bases remaining between them. This CDR3 contains 15 residues. This CDR3 is CASSLDKSVTDTQYF. CDR3 DNA sequence: TGTGCCAGCAGCTTGGACAAATCGGTCACAGATACGCAGTATTTT.

This chain links TRBV16 with TRBJ1-1, with D possibly TRBD1 on 5 matching bases. V lost 4 bases and J 6 bases, leaving 18 bases between the germline ends. The germline V gene encodes CDR1 KGHSY and CDR2 FQNENV. This CDR3 is 15 amino acids long. Here the CDR3 DNA reads TGTGCCAGCAGCCTCTTAACAACAGGTCGCGCTGAAGCTTTCTTT. This gives the protein CASSLLTTGRAEAFF.

V gene TRBV30 combines with J gene TRBJ1-3, with 7 positions matching TRBD1. The V gene end was trimmed by 0 bases and the J gene end by 16 bases; junction bases not matched to a gene: 6. Germline V lookup: CDR1 GTSNPN, CDR2 SVGIG (reference sequence). The length of the CDR3 is 11 residues. The DNA for the CDR3 is TGTGCCTGGAGTGTACGCGACAGGGTGTATTTT. Encoded protein: CAWSVRDRVYF.

The V call is TRBV6-5, the J call TRBJ1-2; no clear D. The V gene's germline CDR1 is MNHEY and CDR2 SVGAGI. With 5 bases removed from V and 3 bases from J, the gap between germline ends came to 10 bases. CDR3 length: 13 amino acids. CDR3 sequence: CASSPSWDYGYTF. The CDR3 DNA reads TGTGCCAGCAGTCCGTCCTGGGACTATGGCTACACCTTC.

The chain joins TRBV5-1 to TRBJ2-1, with 8 bases identical to TRBD1. After removal of 4 bases from V and 3 bases from J, the junction contained 6 bases not matched to a gene. The V gene's germline CDR1 is SGHRS and CDR2 YFSETQ. This CDR3 has 15 amino acids. The CDR3 reads CASSGGTGYYNEQFF. CDR3 bases: TGCGCCAGCAGCGGGGGGACAGGATACTACAATGAGCAGTTCTTC. Full variable domain (outside the CDR3, taken from reference TRBV5-1 and TRBJ2-1): KAGVTQTPRYLIKTRGQQVTLSCSPISGHRSVSWYQQTPGQGLQFLFEYFSETQRNKGNFPGRFSGRQFSNSRSEMNVSTLELGDSALYLCASSGGTGYYNEQFFGPGTRLTVL.

The rearrangement joins TRBV6-5 to TRBJ1-4; unclear D gene. CDR3 length equals 14 residues. Deletions cut 4 bases from V and 8 bases from J, with 14 bases between. CDR1 and CDR2 (germline): MNHEY, SVGAGI. The CDR3 nucleotides read TGTGCCAGCAGTTCAGGACGGGCAGGAGAAAAACTGTTTTTT. This gives the protein CASSSGRAGEKLFF.

This clone was seen only once. The chain recombines TRBV19 with TRBJ1-2; D might be TRBD1 (5 bases). Trimming pared 3 bases from V and 2 bases from J, leaving 10 bases between. Germline V CDR1 and CDR2: LNHDA, SQIVND (reference sequence). The CDR3 sequence is 14 residues long. This chain's CDR3 is CASSMRGANYGYTF. The CDR3 nucleotides read TGTGCCAGTAGTATGAGGGGCGCGAACTATGGCTACACCTTC. Supplemented by reference TRBV19 and TRBJ1-2, the full variable domain reads DGGITQSPKYLFRKEGQNVTLSCEQNLNHDAMYWYRQDPGQGLRLIYYSQIVNDFQKGDIAEGYSVSREKKESFPLTVTSAQKNPTAFYLCASSMRGANYGYTFGSGTRLTVV.

This clone has just one count. The chain carries TRBV27 and TRBJ1-5; no clear D. The CDR3 runs 13 residues. Germline-derived CDR1 and CDR2 are MNHEY and SMNVEV (reference sequence). Trimming took off 3 bases at V and 7 bases at J, with 10 bases between the two ends. The CDR3 nucleotides read TGTGCCAGCAGTTTCTCTGGGTACCAGCCCCAGCATTTT. Its protein is CASSFSGYQPQHF.

The J gene is TRBJ1-3, the V gene TRBV7-2; D is undetermined. V lost 1 base and J lost 7, with 14 bases in between. CDR1 SGHTA and CDR2 FQGNSA come from the germline V gene. This CDR3 has 15 residues. The CDR3 sequence: CASSLGSIRGNTIYF. The CDR3 DNA follows: TGTGCCAGCAGCTTAGGGTCCATACGGGGTAACACCATATATTTT.

The chain couples TRBV30 to TRBJ2-7; 8 bases agree with TRBD1. The CDR3 covers 13 residues. In germline, CDR1 is GTSNPN, CDR2 SVGIG (reference sequence). The V segment lost 3 bases and the J segment 7 bases; nucleotides outside the gene matches: 8. CDR3 sequence reads: CAWSWTGFGEQYF. For the CDR3, the DNA is TGTGCCTGGAGCTGGACAGGGTTCGGTGAGCAGTACTTC.

As DNA, the CDR3 is TGTGCCAGTAACAGGGGCGACTATGGCTACACCTTC. This codes for CASNRGDYGYTF. This chain connects TRBV19 to TRBJ1-2; 7 nucleotides agree with TRBD1. V shed 7 bases, J shed 3 bases, and the junction held 2 bases outside the gene matches. Germline values: CDR1 LNHDA, CDR2 SQIVND (reference sequence). The CDR3 sequence is 12 residues long.

V usage is TRBV28 and J usage is TRBJ2-1; D perhaps matches TRBD1 (6 bases). The CDR3 runs to 13 residues. Germline CDR1 reads MDHEN; CDR2 reads SYDVKM. The germline V and J ends were trimmed by 6 bases and 4 bases, with 10 bases remaining between them. CDR3 sequence reads: CASRDSPYNEQFF. The DNA for the CDR3 is TGTGCCAGCAGGGACAGCCCTTACAATGAGCAGTTCTTC.

The V and J genes are TRBV18 and TRBJ1-5; 9 nucleotides agree with TRBD1. The CDR3 length is 15 residues. J lost 3 bases, V lost 4 bases, and 4 bases had no gene match. From germline, CDR1 is KGHSH and CDR2 LQKENI. This chain's CDR3 is CASSRDRGNNQPQHF. The CDR3 DNA follows: TGTGCCAGCTCACGAGACAGGGGGAACAATCAGCCCCAGCATTTT.

To note about this clone: Other DNA sequences in the sample encode the same CDR3. This chain joins TRBV19 and TRBJ2-7; D uncertain. V lost 3 bases to trimming and J lost 3 bases, with 9 bases between them. CDR1 and CDR2 from the germline V gene are LNHDA and SQIVND (reference sequence). The CDR3 totals 13 residues. Here the CDR3 DNA reads TGTGCCAGTAGTATGTTAGGAGTCTACGAGCAGTACTTC. Residues: CASSMLGVYEQYF.